This T cell receptor beta chain was sequenced for a study of PD-1 blockade in mismatch repair-deficient tumors. Study summary: Enrolled about 2013-2016, patients had progressing, pretreated mismatch repair-deficient cancers of more than ten types.

Of note for this clone: The antigen is undetermined.

Study conclusions and caveats: Tumor-resident clones, often undetectable pretreatment in blood, expanded then contracted after pembrolizumab.

Only in-frame clones appear in the TCRdb table, and some are missing; sequencing was by immunoSEQ multiplex PCR. The sample yields around 130,000 clones, about nine tenths seen once. The germline gives CDR1 GTSNPN, CDR2 SVGIG (reference sequence). The CDR3 has 12 amino acids. V dropped 7 bases and J dropped 1; count of bases not matched to a gene: 2. Mismatch repair deficiency was confirmed in all patients, by PCR or immunohistochemistry. The TCR-sequenced patients were a few responders to pembrolizumab. This TCR derives from an adult with mismatch repair-deficient cancer. The chain has TRBV30 and TRBJ2-5, with 8 bases fitting TRBD1. The source material was peripheral blood, sampled 72 weeks after starting pembrolizumab. The CDR3 DNA reads as TGTGCCTTGACAGGGGTCCAAGAGACCCAGTACTTC. As protein: CALTGVQETQYF.